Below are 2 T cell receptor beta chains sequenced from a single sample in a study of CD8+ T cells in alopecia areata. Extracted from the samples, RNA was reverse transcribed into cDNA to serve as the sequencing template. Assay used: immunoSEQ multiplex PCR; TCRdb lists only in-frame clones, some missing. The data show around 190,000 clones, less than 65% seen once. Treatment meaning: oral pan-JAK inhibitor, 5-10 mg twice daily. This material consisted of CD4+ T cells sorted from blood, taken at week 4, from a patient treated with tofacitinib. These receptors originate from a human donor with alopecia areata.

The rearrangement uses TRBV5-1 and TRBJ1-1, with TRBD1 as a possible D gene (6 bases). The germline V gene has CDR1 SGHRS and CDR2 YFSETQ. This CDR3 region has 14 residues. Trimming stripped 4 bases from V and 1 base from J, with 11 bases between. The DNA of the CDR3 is TGCGCCAGCAGCCCGGACAGTTCGAACACTGAAGCTTTCTTT. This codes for CASSPDSSNTEAFF.

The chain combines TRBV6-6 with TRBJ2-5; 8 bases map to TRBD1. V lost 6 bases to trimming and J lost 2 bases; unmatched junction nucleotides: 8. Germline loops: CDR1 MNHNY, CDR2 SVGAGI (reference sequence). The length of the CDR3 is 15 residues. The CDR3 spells CASSRRGQTQETQYF. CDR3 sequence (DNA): TGTGCCAGCAGCCGCAGGGGGCAAACTCAAGAGACCCAGTACTTC.